The source of this T cell receptor beta chain is a study of cytomegalovirus exposure and HLA in healthy donors. General observations from the study: A later examination showed that TCR association rates differed by HLA locus, with DRB1 most and HLA-C fewest. In a later analysis, a missense DCLRE1C variant was linked to TCR beta V- and J-gene trimming. Accurate prediction of HLA-A and HLA-B alleles (for most subjects) was reportedly achieved from TCR beta sequences. TCR beta chains numbering under 200 were designated cytomegalovirus-associated.

Trimming removed 4 bases from V and 3 bases from J, with 8 bases in between. The CDR3 length is 14 residues. Germline V gives CDR1 SGHTS, CDR2 YDEGEE. PCR was performed using 60 Vbeta and 13 Jbeta primers. The table came from immunoSEQ multiplex PCR; TCRdb's copy has only in-frame clones and leaves some out. Its clone listing holds 150,000 to 250,000 clones. As concerns this clone: What it binds is not known.

The specimen sequenced was PBMCs. The V and J genes are TRBV5-8 and TRBJ2-6; D is undetermined. The source is a boy aged 5-17 years in good health and CMV-seronegative. The CDR3 DNA reads TGTGCCAGCAGCGATCTGAGTGGGGCCAACGTCCTGACTTTC. It is translated as CASSDLSGANVLTF. Full variable domain (outside the CDR3, taken from reference TRBV5-8 and TRBJ2-6): EAGVTQSPTHLIKTRGQQATLRCSPISGHTSVYWYQQALGLGLQFLLWYDEGEERNRGNFPPRFSGRQFPNYSSELNVNALELEDSALYLCASSDLSGANVLTFGAGSRLTVL.